This T cell receptor beta chain emerged from a study of early T cells in non-severe SARS-CoV-2 infection. TCRdb used MiXCR to reprocess the 5' RACE reads, holding one entry per CDR3 protein. The sample records nearly 95,000 distinct CDR3 sequences, around 16% being singletons. This clonotype was counted between two and nine times. This clonotype was obtained from an adult who was a healthcare worker with PCR-confirmed SARS-CoV-2 infection or an uninfected control (not recorded which). Sequences were derived from whole blood, sampled at baseline.

The CDR3 region has the DNA TGTGCCAGCAGCGACCTGAGAGCCGGGGAGCTGTTTTTT. Amino acids: CASSDLRAGELFF. This sequence joins TRBV7-7 and TRBJ2-2, with D unresolved. V was cut by 5 bases and J by 6 bases, with 10 bases left in between. This CDR3 is built from 13 residues. Germline V gene data show CDR1 as SSHAT and CDR2 as FNYEAQ (reference sequence).